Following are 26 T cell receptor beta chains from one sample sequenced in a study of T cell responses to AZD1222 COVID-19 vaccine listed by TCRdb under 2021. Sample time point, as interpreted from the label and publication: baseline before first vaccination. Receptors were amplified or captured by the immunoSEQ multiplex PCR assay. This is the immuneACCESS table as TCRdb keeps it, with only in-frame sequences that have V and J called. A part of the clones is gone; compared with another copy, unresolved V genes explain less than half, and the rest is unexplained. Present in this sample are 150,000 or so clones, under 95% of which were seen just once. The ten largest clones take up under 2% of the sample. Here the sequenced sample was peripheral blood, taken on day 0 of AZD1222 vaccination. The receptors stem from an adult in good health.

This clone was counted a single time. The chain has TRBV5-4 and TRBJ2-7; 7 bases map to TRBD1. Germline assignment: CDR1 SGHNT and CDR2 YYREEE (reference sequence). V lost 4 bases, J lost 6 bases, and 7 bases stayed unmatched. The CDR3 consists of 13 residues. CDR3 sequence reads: CASSRQGYSEQYF. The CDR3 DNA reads TGTGCCAGCAGCCGACAGGGTTATTCCGAGCAGTACTTC. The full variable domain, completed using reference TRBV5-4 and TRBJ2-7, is ETGVTQSPTHLIKTRGQQVTLRCSSQSGHNTVSWYQQALGQGPQFIFQYYREEENGRGNFPPRFSGLQFPNYSSELNVNALELDDSALYLCASSRQGYSEQYFGPGTRLTVT.

The CDR3 DNA reads as TGTGCCAGCAGCAACGGACAGGGGAGCAATCAGCCCCAGCATTTT. It encodes CASSNGQGSNQPQHF. The chain uses TRBV5-4 and TRBJ1-5, with 9 bases matching TRBD1. The CDR3 totals 15 residues. The J segment lost 1 base and the V segment lost 4 bases, leaving 3 bases of the junction unmatched. Germline CDR1 reads SGHNT; CDR2 reads YYREEE (reference sequence).

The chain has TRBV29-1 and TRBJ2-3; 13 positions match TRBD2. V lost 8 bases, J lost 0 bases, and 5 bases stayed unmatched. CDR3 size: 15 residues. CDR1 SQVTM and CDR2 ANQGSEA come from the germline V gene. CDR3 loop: CSTTGLAGSTDTQYF. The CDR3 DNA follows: TGCAGCACCACGGGACTAGCGGGGAGCACAGATACGCAGTATTTT.

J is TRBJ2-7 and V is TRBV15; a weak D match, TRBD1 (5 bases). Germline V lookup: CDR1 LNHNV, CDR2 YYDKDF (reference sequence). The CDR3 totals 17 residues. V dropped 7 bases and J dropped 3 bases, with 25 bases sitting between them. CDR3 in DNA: TGTGCCACCAACGTAGGGGCCGACAACGACAAGGGCTACGAGCAGTACTTC. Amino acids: CATNVGADNDKGYEQYF.

The CDR3 nucleotides are TGCGCCAGCAAGGGGACTAGTTGGGAGACCCAGTACTTC. This gives the protein CASKGTSWETQYF. This sequence joins TRBV10-2 and TRBJ2-5; 8 bases map to TRBD2. The V and J ends lost 7 bases and 5 bases, in that order; junction bases with no gene match: 6. This CDR3 comprises 13 residues. The germline gives CDR1 WSHSY, CDR2 SAAADI.

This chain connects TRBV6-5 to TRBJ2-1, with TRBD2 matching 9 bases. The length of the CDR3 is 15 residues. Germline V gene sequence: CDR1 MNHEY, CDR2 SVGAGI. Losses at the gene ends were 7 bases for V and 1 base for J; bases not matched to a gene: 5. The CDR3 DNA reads TGTGCCAGCACTAGAAGCGGGGGGTCCTACAATGAGCAGTTCTTC. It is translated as CASTRSGGSYNEQFF.

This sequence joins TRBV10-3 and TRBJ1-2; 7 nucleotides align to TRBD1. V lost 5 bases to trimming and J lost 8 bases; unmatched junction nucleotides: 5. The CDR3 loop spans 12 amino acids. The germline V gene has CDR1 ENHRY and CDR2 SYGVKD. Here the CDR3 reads CAISYTGDGYTF. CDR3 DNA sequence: TGTGCCATCAGTTACACAGGGGACGGCTACACCTTC.

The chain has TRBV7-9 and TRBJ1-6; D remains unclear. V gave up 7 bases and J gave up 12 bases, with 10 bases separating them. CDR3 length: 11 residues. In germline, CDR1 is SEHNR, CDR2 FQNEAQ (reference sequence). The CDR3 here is CASTRSGPLHF. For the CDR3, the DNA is TGTGCCAGCACCCGAAGCGGACCCCTCCACTTT.

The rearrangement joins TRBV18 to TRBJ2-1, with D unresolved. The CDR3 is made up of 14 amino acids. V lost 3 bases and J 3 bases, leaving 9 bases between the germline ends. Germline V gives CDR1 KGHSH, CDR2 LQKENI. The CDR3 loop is CASSPVGGYNEQFF. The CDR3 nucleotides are TGTGCCAGCTCACCGGTGGGCGGCTACAATGAGCAGTTCTTC.

CDR3 coding DNA: TGTGCCAGTAGCAACTTACAGGGGGCGTCCTACGAGCAGTACTTC. This translates into CASSNLQGASYEQYF. This chain uses TRBV19 with TRBJ2-7, with 9 bases aligning to TRBD1. The J segment lost 1 base and the V segment lost 6 bases, leaving 7 bases of the junction unmatched. CDR1 and CDR2 from the germline V gene are LNHDA and SQIVND (reference sequence). The CDR3 has 15 residues.

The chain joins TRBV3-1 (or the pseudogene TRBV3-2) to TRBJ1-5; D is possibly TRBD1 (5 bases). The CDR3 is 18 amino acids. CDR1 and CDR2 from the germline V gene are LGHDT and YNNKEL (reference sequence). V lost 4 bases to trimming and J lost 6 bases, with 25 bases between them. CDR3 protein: CASSRPSRVVGASQPQHF. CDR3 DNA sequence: TGTGCCAGCAGCCGCCCATCCAGGGTAGTCGGGGCAAGTCAGCCCCAGCATTTT.

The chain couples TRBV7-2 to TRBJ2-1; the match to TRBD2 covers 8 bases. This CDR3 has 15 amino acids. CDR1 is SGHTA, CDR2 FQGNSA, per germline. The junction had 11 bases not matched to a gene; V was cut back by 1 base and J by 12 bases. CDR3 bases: TGTGCCAGCAGCTTAGATCCGGCGGGGGGTCCAGGGCAGTTCTTC. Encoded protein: CASSLDPAGGPGQFF. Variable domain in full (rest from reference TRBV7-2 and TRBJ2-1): GAGVSQSPSNKVTEKGKDVELRCDPISGHTALYWYRQSLGQGLEFLIYFQGNSAPDKSGLPSDRFSAERTGGSVSTLTIQRTQQEDSAVYLCASSLDPAGGPGQFFGPGTRLTVL.

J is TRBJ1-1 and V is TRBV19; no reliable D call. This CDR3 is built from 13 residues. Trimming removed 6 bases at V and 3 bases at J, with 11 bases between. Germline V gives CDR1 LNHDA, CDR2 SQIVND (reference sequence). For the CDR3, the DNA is TGTGCCAGTAGCCGTCCCCGGGACACTGAAGCTTTCTTT. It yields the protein CASSRPRDTEAFF.

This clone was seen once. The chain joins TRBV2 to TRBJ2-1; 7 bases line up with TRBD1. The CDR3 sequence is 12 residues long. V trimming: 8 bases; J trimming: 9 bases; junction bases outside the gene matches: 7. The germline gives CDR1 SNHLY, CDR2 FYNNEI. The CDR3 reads CASDYRGAEQFF. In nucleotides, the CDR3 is TGTGCCAGCGACTACAGGGGTGCTGAGCAGTTCTTC.

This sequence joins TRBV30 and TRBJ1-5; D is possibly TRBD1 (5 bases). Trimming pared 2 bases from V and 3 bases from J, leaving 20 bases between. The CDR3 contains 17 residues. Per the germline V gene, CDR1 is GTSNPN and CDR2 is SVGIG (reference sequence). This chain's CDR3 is CAWSSGAGGWLNQPQHF. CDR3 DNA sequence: TGTGCCTGGAGTAGCGGGGCGGGAGGTTGGCTCAATCAGCCCCAGCATTTT.

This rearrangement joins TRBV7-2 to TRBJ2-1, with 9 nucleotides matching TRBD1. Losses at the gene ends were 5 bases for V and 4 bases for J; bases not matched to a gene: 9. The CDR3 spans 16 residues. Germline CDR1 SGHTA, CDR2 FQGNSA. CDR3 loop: CASSRRLGQGYNEQFF. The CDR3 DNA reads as TGTGCCAGCAGCCGTCGTCTCGGACAGGGGTACAATGAGCAGTTCTTC.

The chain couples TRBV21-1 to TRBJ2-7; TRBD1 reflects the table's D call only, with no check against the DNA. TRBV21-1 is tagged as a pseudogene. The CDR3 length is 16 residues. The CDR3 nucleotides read TGTGCCAGCAGCTATGTGCTGGACAGGGCATGCTACGAGCAGTACTTC. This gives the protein CASSYVLDRACYEQYF.

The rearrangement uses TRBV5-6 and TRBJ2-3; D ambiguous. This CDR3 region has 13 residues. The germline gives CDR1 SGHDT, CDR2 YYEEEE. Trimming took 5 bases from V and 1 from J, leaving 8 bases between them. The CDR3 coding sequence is TGTGCCAGCAGTAAGAGCGGCACAGATACGCAGTATTTT. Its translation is CASSKSGTDTQYF.

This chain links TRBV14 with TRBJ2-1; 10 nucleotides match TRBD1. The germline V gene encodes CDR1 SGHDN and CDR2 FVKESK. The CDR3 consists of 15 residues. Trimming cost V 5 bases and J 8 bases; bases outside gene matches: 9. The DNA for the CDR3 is TGTGCCAGCAGCACCCCGGGACAGGGGATCCATGAGCAGTTCTTC. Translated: CASSTPGQGIHEQFF.

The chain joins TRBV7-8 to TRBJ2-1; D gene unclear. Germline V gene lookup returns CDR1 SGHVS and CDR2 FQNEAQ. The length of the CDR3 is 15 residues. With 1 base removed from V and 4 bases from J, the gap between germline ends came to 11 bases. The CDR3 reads CASSLVVVAYNEQFF. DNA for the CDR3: TGTGCCAGCAGCTTAGTTGTGGTGGCGTACAATGAGCAGTTCTTC.

The CDR3 loop is CASSGHNQPQHF. The CDR3 DNA reads as TGTGCCAGCAGCGGGCACAATCAGCCCCAGCATTTT. The chain has TRBV11-2 and TRBJ1-5; D is unclear. The germline CDR1 and CDR2 sequences are SGHAT and FQNNGV. CDR3 size: 12 residues. The V end was cut by 5 bases, the J end by 3 bases, with 5 bases between. The full variable domain, with the rest looked up from reference TRBV11-2 and TRBJ1-5, is EAGVAQSPRYKIIEKRQSVAFWCNPISGHATLYWYQQILGQGPKLLIQFQNNGVVDDSQLPKDRFSAERLKGVDSTLKIQPAKLEDSAVYLCASSGHNQPQHFGDGTRLSIL.

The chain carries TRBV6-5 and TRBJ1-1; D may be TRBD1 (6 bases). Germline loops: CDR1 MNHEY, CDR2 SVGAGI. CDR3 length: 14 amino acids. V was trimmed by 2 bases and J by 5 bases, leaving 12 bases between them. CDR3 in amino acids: CASSYLRGRTEAFF. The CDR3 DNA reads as TGTGCCAGCAGTTACCTCAGGGGAAGAACTGAAGCTTTCTTT.

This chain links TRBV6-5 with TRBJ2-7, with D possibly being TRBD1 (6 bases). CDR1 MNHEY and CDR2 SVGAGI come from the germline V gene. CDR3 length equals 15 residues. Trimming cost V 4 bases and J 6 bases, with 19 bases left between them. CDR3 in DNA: TGTGCCAGCAGTTCGGGACAAGCCCATCCCCTCGAGCAGTACTTC. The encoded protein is CASSSGQAHPLEQYF.

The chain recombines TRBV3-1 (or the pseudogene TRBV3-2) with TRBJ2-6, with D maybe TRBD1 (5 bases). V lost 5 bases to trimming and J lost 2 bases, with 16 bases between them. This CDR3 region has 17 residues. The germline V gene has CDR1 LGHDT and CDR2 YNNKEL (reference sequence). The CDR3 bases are TGTGCCAGCAGCAGAGTTGCAGGGCTAGCTGGGGCCAACGTCCTGACTTTC. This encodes CASSRVAGLAGANVLTF.

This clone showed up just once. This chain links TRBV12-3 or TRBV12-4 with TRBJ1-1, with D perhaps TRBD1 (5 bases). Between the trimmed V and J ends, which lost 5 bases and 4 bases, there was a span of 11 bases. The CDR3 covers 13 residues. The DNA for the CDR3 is TGTGCCAGCAGTGGGGCGCGGAGCACTGAAGCTTTCTTT. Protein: CASSGARSTEAFF.

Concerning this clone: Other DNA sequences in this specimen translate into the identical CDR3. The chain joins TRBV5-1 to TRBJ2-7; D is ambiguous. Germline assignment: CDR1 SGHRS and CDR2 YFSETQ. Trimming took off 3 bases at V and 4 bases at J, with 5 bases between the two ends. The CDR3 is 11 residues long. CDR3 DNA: TGCGCCAGCAGCTCGGCGTACGAGCAGTACTTC. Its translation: CASSSAYEQYF.